This entry lists 25 T cell receptor beta chains sequenced from one sample in a study of identical twins' blood T cells. TCRdb reprocessed the 5' RACE reads via MiXCR and lists one record per CDR3 protein. The table has hundreds of thousands of distinct CDR3 sequences, 28% seen once; the top ten hold approximately 6.6%. Material for sequencing was PBMCs. The receptor source for this set is a woman aged 18-50 years in good health.

This clonotype was seen many times. This rearrangement joins TRBV20-1 to TRBJ1-6; 8 positions agree with TRBD1. Germline assignment: CDR1 DFQATT and CDR2 SNEGSKA (reference sequence). V lost 8 bases, J lost 8 bases, and 8 bases stayed unmatched. This CDR3 region has 13 residues. CDR3 sequence reads: CSSGQGAHSPLHF. As DNA, the CDR3 is TGCAGTTCCGGACAGGGAGCACATTCACCCCTCCACTTT.

J is TRBJ1-6 and V is TRBV15; no firm D call. CDR1 and CDR2 (germline): LNHNV, YYDKDF (reference sequence). CDR3 length: 15 amino acids. Trimming stripped 4 bases from V and 7 bases from J, with 14 bases between. In DNA, the CDR3 is TGTGCCACCAGCAAAAGCACAGAGTGGAATTCACCCCTCCACTTT. Amino acids: CATSKSTEWNSPLHF.

J is TRBJ1-2 and V is TRBV12-3 or TRBV12-4, with 7 bases lining up with TRBD1. Trimming at V came to 6 bases and at J to 8 bases, leaving 12 bases not matched to a gene. The length of the CDR3 is 14 residues. CDR3 region: CASSTPGQAWGYTF. CDR3 DNA: TGTGCCAGCAGCACCCCAGGACAGGCTTGGGGCTACACCTTC.

The chain combines TRBV25-1 with TRBJ2-1, with D perhaps assigned TRBD1 or TRBD2 (5 bases each). The germline CDR1 and CDR2 sequences are MGHDK and SYGVNS. V lost 2 bases and J 7 bases, leaving 9 bases between the germline ends. There are 13 residues in the CDR3. CDR3 sequence: CASSELGVNEQFF. The CDR3 DNA sequence: TGTGCCAGCAGTGAACTGGGGGTAAATGAGCAGTTCTTC.

This clonotype was counted many times. The genes are TRBV12-3 or TRBV12-4 and TRBJ1-2; D possibly corresponds to TRBD1 (5 bases). Trimming cost V 5 bases and J 2 bases, with 9 bases left between them. The CDR3 extends over 13 amino acids. The CDR3 sequence is CASSRRGNYGYTF. CDR3 in DNA: TGTGCCAGCAGTAGGAGGGGAAACTATGGCTACACCTTC.

This clonotype was counted only a few times. This chain uses TRBV20-1 with TRBJ1-1; TRBD1 agrees at 8 bases. Germline assignment: CDR1 DFQATT and CDR2 SNEGSKA (reference sequence). This CDR3 has 14 amino acids. Trimming removed 5 bases from V and 5 bases from J; junction bases left unmatched: 10. CDR3 in DNA: TGCAGTGCTCGTTTGACAGGGGCGGGAACTGAAGCTTTCTTT. This sequence encodes CSARLTGAGTEAFF.

Remarks on this clonotype: It may be a read error: a sequence one base away is much more abundant. The chain employs TRBV2 and TRBJ1-2; perhaps TRBD1 as D (5 bases). The CDR3 has 10 amino acids. Germline-derived CDR1 and CDR2 are SNHLY and FYNNEI. CDR3 bases: TGTGCCATCAGTGAGCGGACAATAAGATTC. Translated, it gives CAISERTIRF.

The rearrangement joins TRBV19 to TRBJ2-1; the match to TRBD2 covers 7 bases. After removal of 6 bases from V and 5 bases from J, the junction contained 13 bases not matched to a gene. Germline V gene data show CDR1 as LNHDA and CDR2 as SQIVND (reference sequence). There are 16 residues in the CDR3. The CDR3 DNA reads as TGTGCCAGTAGCCCAAGGGACTACGACCCAAACAATGAGCAGTTCTTC. Protein: CASSPRDYDPNNEQFF. The whole variable domain, filled in from reference TRBV19 and TRBJ2-1, reads DGGITQSPKYLFRKEGQNVTLSCEQNLNHDAMYWYRQDPGQGLRLIYYSQIVNDFQKGDIAEGYSVSREKKESFPLTVTSAQKNPTAFYLCASSPRDYDPNNEQFFGPGTRLTVL.

The rearrangement joins TRBV5-4 to TRBJ2-7; D remains ambiguous. V gave up 3 bases and J gave up 4 bases, with 11 bases separating them. CDR1 is SGHNT, CDR2 YYREEE, per germline (reference sequence). This CDR3 region has 13 residues. The chain's CDR3 is CASSSTRSYEQYF. Here the CDR3 DNA reads TGTGCCAGCAGCTCGACTCGCTCTTACGAGCAGTACTTC.

The chain couples TRBV25-1 to TRBJ1-5; D is unresolved. This CDR3 contains 14 residues. Trimming took off 0 bases at V and 5 bases at J, with 8 bases between the two ends. The germline CDR1 and CDR2 sequences are MGHDK and SYGVNS. CDR3 nucleotides: TGTGCCAGCAGTGAATACCAGGCCGATCAGCCCCAGCATTTT. This codes for CASSEYQADQPQHF.

The chain links TRBV6-6 to TRBJ2-2, with 7 bases aligning to TRBD2. J gave up 5 bases and V 8 bases, and 8 bases lay outside the gene matches. Germline V gene data show CDR1 as MNHNY and CDR2 as SVGAGI (reference sequence). This CDR3 region has 14 residues. The CDR3 coding sequence is TGTGCCAGCGGTAGCGGGTTGGGAACCGGGGAGCTGTTTTTT. The encoded protein is CASGSGLGTGELFF.

This clonotype has a handful of counts. The chain recombines TRBV12-5 with TRBJ2-1; the D is unclear. Germline loops: CDR1 LGHNT, CDR2 FRNRAP. V was pared by 7 bases and J by 6 bases, with 7 bases between. The CDR3 covers 11 residues. Here the CDR3 reads CASESGNEQFF. The CDR3, as DNA: TGTGCTAGTGAATCAGGCAATGAGCAGTTCTTC.

This clonotype was seen a few times. The V call is TRBV7-9, the J call TRBJ1-4; a weak D match, TRBD1 (5 bases). CDR1 SEHNR and CDR2 FQNEAQ come from the germline V gene (reference sequence). V was clipped by 1 base and J by 5 bases, with 11 bases between them. CDR3 length equals 15 residues. CDR3 bases: TGTGCCAGCAGCTTAGAGTCAGGGCCGAATGAAAAACTGTTTTTT. It yields the protein CASSLESGPNEKLFF. Using reference TRBV7-9 and TRBJ1-4 for the parts outside the CDR3, the full variable domain is DTGVSQNPRHKITKRGQNVTFRCDPISEHNRLYWYRQTLGQGPEFLTYFQNEAQLEKSRLLSDRFSAERPKGSFSTLEIQRTEQGDSAMYLCASSLESGPNEKLFFGSGTQLSVL.

This rearrangement joins TRBV29-1 to TRBJ2-1; the D gene is possibly TRBD2 (6 bases). With 2 bases removed from V and 4 bases from J, the gap between germline ends came to 15 bases. The CDR3 runs 15 residues. From germline, CDR1 is SQVTM and CDR2 ANQGSEA. The chain's CDR3 is CSVESGGGQYNEQFF. CDR3 coding DNA: TGCAGCGTTGAATCTGGCGGAGGGCAATACAATGAGCAGTTCTTC.

V gene TRBV18 combines with J gene TRBJ2-7; D is tentatively TRBD1 or TRBD2 (5 bases each). From germline, CDR1 is KGHSH and CDR2 LQKENI. This CDR3 spans 19 amino acids. Deletions cut 3 bases from V and 3 bases from J, with 27 bases between. The DNA for the CDR3 is TGTGCCAGCTCACCCCCGGTTGAGTCCTCGGGGCCGTATCTCTACGAGCAGTACTTC. It yields the protein CASSPPVESSGPYLYEQYF.

As concerns this clonotype: The junction and the germline gene differ at one end; a read error may be behind it. The chain recombines TRBV19 with TRBJ1-5; TRBD1 aligns across 7 bases. Germline V gene lookup returns CDR1 LNHDA and CDR2 SQIVND (reference sequence). This CDR3 comprises 16 residues. The CDR3 region is CAGSIGTAYSNQPQHF. The CDR3 region has the DNA TGTGCCGGTAGTATAGGGACAGCATATAGCAATCAGCCCCAGCATTTT.

The chain combines TRBV12-3 or TRBV12-4 with TRBJ1-2; no firm D call. The CDR3 has 12 amino acids. V gave up 4 bases and J gave up 8 bases, with 11 bases separating them. CDR3 region: CASSSDGVGYTF. CDR3 nucleotide sequence: TGTGCCAGCAGTTCCGACGGGGTAGGCTACACCTTC.

This clonotype has just a few counts. The chain is built from TRBV6-6 and TRBJ2-3; D not certain. This CDR3 has 14 amino acids. Looked up from germline, CDR1 is MNHNY and CDR2 is SVGAGI (reference sequence). The V gene lost 6 bases and the J gene lost 6 bases, with 16 bases spanning the gap. Here the CDR3 DNA reads TGTGCCAGCAGCCACCCCGGAAGCTGGGATACGCAGTATTTT. This translates into CASSHPGSWDTQYF.

This chain connects TRBV7-2 to TRBJ2-3; TRBD2 agrees at 7 bases. Germline V gene sequence: CDR1 SGHTA, CDR2 FQGNSA. V trimming: 3 bases; J trimming: 3 bases; junction bases outside the gene matches: 6. This CDR3 is built from 15 residues. The CDR3 region has the DNA TGTGCCAGCAGCTTTACCCTAGCGGATACAGATACGCAGTATTTT. Translated, it gives CASSFTLADTDTQYF.

This clonotype was found a few times. The rearrangement joins TRBV6-2 or TRBV6-3 to TRBJ2-3; 10 nucleotides line up with TRBD2. Germline-derived CDR1 and CDR2 are MNHEY and SVGEGT. This CDR3 comprises 15 residues. J lost 1 base, V lost 8 bases, and 6 bases had no gene match. CDR3 protein: CASAMLAGGTDTQYF. CDR3 sequence (DNA): TGTGCCAGCGCAATGCTAGCGGGAGGCACAGATACGCAGTATTTT.

A single count supports this clonotype. The chain employs TRBV7-9 and TRBJ2-1, with TRBD2 matching over 8 bases. From germline, CDR1 is SEHNR and CDR2 FQNEAQ (reference sequence). The CDR3 runs to 18 residues. The trim removed 5 bases at V and 1 base at J, leaving 13 bases unmatched. CDR3 sequence: CASSPRTSWGESYNEQFF. The DNA for the CDR3 is TGTGCCAGCAGCCCTCGGACTAGCTGGGGAGAGTCCTACAATGAGCAGTTCTTC. Using reference TRBV7-9 and TRBJ2-1 for the parts outside the CDR3, the full variable domain is DTGVSQNPRHKITKRGQNVTFRCDPISEHNRLYWYRQTLGQGPEFLTYFQNEAQLEKSRLLSDRFSAERPKGSFSTLEIQRTEQGDSAMYLCASSPRTSWGESYNEQFFGPGTRLTVL.

This clonotype was detected once. The rearrangement joins TRBV6-6 to TRBJ2-7, with D unclear. Germline lookup yields CDR1 MNHNY and CDR2 SVGAGI (reference sequence). V dropped 10 bases and J dropped 7 bases, with 14 bases sitting between them. This CDR3 has 11 amino acids. The chain's CDR3 is CANSHESEQYF. The CDR3 region has the DNA TGTGCCAACAGCCATGAGTCAGAGCAGTACTTC.

The chain couples TRBV6-6 to TRBJ1-2; tentatively, D is TRBD1 (5 bases). The V end was cut by 7 bases, the J end by 2 bases, with 14 bases between. The CDR3 has 14 residues. Per germline, CDR1 MNHNY and CDR2 SVGAGI (reference sequence). As DNA, the CDR3 is TGTGCCAGCACCCCTCCCCGGGGCAACTATGGCTACACCTTC. Encoded protein: CASTPPRGNYGYTF.

This clonotype was seen only a few times. V usage is TRBV7-3 and J usage is TRBJ2-3; 10 bases are shared with TRBD2. The CDR3 is made up of 16 amino acids. V dropped 0 bases and J dropped 6; count of bases not matched to a gene: 6. Germline loops: CDR1 SGHTA, CDR2 FQGTGA. DNA of the CDR3: TGTGCCAGCAGCTTAACGGGGACTAGCGCTGCTGATACGCAGTATTTT. It encodes CASSLTGTSAADTQYF. The full variable domain, rest sourced from reference TRBV7-3 and TRBJ2-3, is GAGVSQTPSNKVTEKGKYVELRCDPISGHTALYWYRQSLGQGPEFLIYFQGTGAADDSGLPNDRFFAVRPEGSVSTLKIQRTERGDSAVYLCASSLTGTSAADTQYFGPGTRLTVL.

This clonotype has more than one count but fewer than ten. CDR3 coding DNA: TGTGCCAGCAGTGAAGCTGAGAACTATGGCTACACCTTC. Amino acids: CASSEAENYGYTF. V and J are TRBV6-1 and TRBJ1-2, with D hard to call. V was cut by 0 bases and J by 2 bases, with 4 bases left in between. The CDR3 sequence is 13 residues long. The germline V gene has CDR1 MNHNS and CDR2 SASEGT.